This TCR beta chain originates from a study of T-cell reconstitution after alpha-beta-depleted transplantation in children. This clonotype was detected ten times or more. TCRbeta library preparation incorporated unique molecular identifiers. In TCRdb, the PCR reads were re-called with MiXCR into one record per CDR3 protein. The data show 200,000 to 300,000 distinct CDR3 sequences, around 11% seen once. The CDR3 covers 16 residues. The ends lost 7 bases at V and 1 base at J; junction bases unmatched: 10. The germline gives CDR1 SGDLS, CDR2 YYNGEE. The chain employs TRBV9 and TRBJ2-2, with TRBD2 identical over 7 bases. The source is a human donor who donated a stem cell graft to a child with acute lymphoblastic leukemia. The sample consisted of PBMCs from the stem cell graft donor, taken from the stem cell graft. The CDR3 reads CASGDWGGQNTGELFF. CDR3 DNA sequence: TGTGCCAGCGGGGACTGGGGGGGTCAGAACACCGGGGAGCTGTTTTTT. Using reference TRBV9 and TRBJ2-2 for the parts outside the CDR3, the full variable domain is DSGVTQTPKHLITATGQRVTLRCSPRSGDLSVYWYQQSLDQGLQFLIQYYNGEERAKGNILERFSAQQFPDLHSELNLSSLELGDSALYFCASGDWGGQNTGELFFGEGSRLTVL.